Listed below are T cell receptor beta chains from one sample, sequenced in a study of PD-1 blockade in mismatch repair-deficient tumors. TCRdb's table, derived via immunoSEQ multiplex PCR, lists solely in-frame clones and lacks some. This sample carries 11,000 to 15,000 clones, more than 65% of them seen once, and the ten largest clones take around 1.8%. The sample consisted of PBMCs, taken roughly 15 weeks after starting pembrolizumab. Receptor source: an adult with mismatch repair-deficient cancer. The CDR3 runs from the conserved cysteine through the conserved F or W. The order of the fields is CDR3 DNA, CDR3 protein, clone size, D gene, J gene, V gene. D genes are given only for firm matches. For some rows the clone size is stated as once, few or many, or as a class when expanded; others skip it.

TGTGCCACCAGCAGATCGGGGACTTCGGGTACGCAGTATTTT CATSRSGTSGTQYF once - TRBJ2-3 TRBV15
TGTGCCAGCCGACAAGGCCTAGCGAGCCAAGAGACCCAGTACTTC CASRQGLASQETQYF - - TRBJ2-5 TRBV27
TGCAGCGTCCGTTCCTGGACGGGGGGGGACAATGAGCAGTTCTTC CSVRSWTGGDNEQFF - TRBD2 TRBJ2-1 TRBV29-1
TGTGCCAGCTCACCACAACCAGGGACAGCTAACACTGAAGCTTTCTTT CASSPQPGTANTEAFF - TRBD1 TRBJ1-1 TRBV18
TGTGCCAGCAGTCTGGGTAGGGGCACCGGGGAGCTGTTTTTT CASSLGRGTGELFF - - TRBJ2-2 TRBV27
TGCGCCAGCAGCTTTGTACAGGGGGGTCCCGGGGAGCTGTTTTTT CASSFVQGGPGELFF - TRBD1 TRBJ2-2 TRBV5-1
TGTGCCAGCAAGGGGGACTACGAGCAGTACTTC CASKGDYEQYF few - TRBJ2-7 TRBV28
TGTGCCAGCAGTTTTATTCAGAATCAGCCCCAGCATTTT CASSFIQNQPQHF once - TRBJ1-5 TRBV28
TGTGCCAGTAGTATGGTGGGCAGGGTGGAGACCCAGTACTTC CASSMVGRVETQYF - - TRBJ2-5 TRBV19
TGTGCCAGCAGCTCAGGAGACAGGGGATTGAACACTGAAGCTTTCTTT CASSSGDRGLNTEAFF - TRBD1 TRBJ1-1 TRBV5-6
TGTGCCAGCAGCCGGGGGGGGGTCACCTACAATGAGCAGTTCTTC CASSRGGVTYNEQFF - TRBD2 TRBJ2-1 TRBV5-8
TGTGCCAGCAGCGTAGGAAGCGCCCAGGGAGGATCACCCCTCCACTTT CASSVGSAQGGSPLHF - - TRBJ1-6 TRBV9
TGTGCCAGCAGCGTAGGACAGACCCCGGCTTTT CASSVGQTPAF - - TRBJ1-1 TRBV9
TGCGCCAGCAGCCAACCGGGACAGGGGGTGGTCGGGCAGTACTTC CASSQPGQGVVGQYF - TRBD1 TRBJ2-7 TRBV4-1
TGTGCCAGCAGTGTAGTGAGGACAGGGAGCTCCTATAATTCACCCCTCCACTTT CASSVVRTGSSYNSPLHF - TRBD1 TRBJ1-6 TRBV6-1
TGTGCCAGCAGCAAAGTCCCCTCTCACGGGAGGGAAATTCAGTACTTC CASSKVPSHGREIQYF - - TRBJ2-4 TRBV21-1
TGTGCCTGGAGCACAAGCGGGAGTAGCAGAGATACGCAGTATTTT CAWSTSGSSRDTQYF - TRBD2 TRBJ2-3 TRBV30
TGTGCCAGCAGCCGCTTATTAGGGGGTGAGCAGTTCTTC CASSRLLGGEQFF - - TRBJ2-1 TRBV11-3
TGTGGGGGCAGATCGGGGCAAAGACAGGGGCAAGAGTCTGATACGCAGTATTTT CGGRSGQRQGQESDTQYF - TRBD1 TRBJ2-3 TRBV14
TGTGCCAGCTCAGTTCAGGGGACTAGCGGGGGAAGCTCCTACGAGCAGTACTTC CASSVQGTSGGSSYEQYF few TRBD2 TRBJ2-7 TRBV18
TGTGCCAGCAGCCATGGGGCCGCAGGTTCAGGCACTGAAGCTTTCTTT CASSHGAAGSGTEAFF - - TRBJ1-1 TRBV5-6
TGCGCCAGCAGCTTGGGGAAGGGAGGGGAAGAGACCCAGTACTTC CASSLGKGGEETQYF - TRBD2 TRBJ2-5 TRBV5-1
TGTGCCTGGAGTGGGGCGATGAACACTGAAGCTTTCTTT CAWSGAMNTEAFF - - TRBJ1-1 TRBV30
TGTGCCAGCAGCTTAGCGCTAACAGCCTCCTACAATGAGCAGTTCTTC CASSLALTASYNEQFF - - TRBJ2-1 TRBV7-9
TGCGCCAGCAGCTTTTCGCTAGCCCTCCTGGAGACCCAGTACTTC CASSFSLALLETQYF - - TRBJ2-5 TRBV5-1
TGTGCCAGCAGTTCTCTAAACTCCTATAATTCACCCCTCCACTTT CASSSLNSYNSPLHF once - TRBJ1-6 TRBV6-5
TGTGCCAGCAGCTCTACAGGGGCTACTAATGAAAAACTGTTTTTT CASSSTGATNEKLFF - TRBD1 TRBJ1-4 TRBV7-3
TGTGCCAGCAGTTTATCGGGCCTAACAAACACCGGGGAGCTGTTTTTT CASSLSGLTNTGELFF - - TRBJ2-2 TRBV27
TGTGCCAGCAAGTACGGAGCCTTTAACTATGGCTACACCTTC CASKYGAFNYGYTF - - TRBJ1-2 TRBV28
TGTGCCAGCAGCTTAGCCCCGAACACCGGGGAGCTGTTTTTT CASSLAPNTGELFF - - TRBJ2-2 TRBV5-6
TGTGCCAGCAGTTCGAACTACGGACAGCTCTCCTACGAGCAGTACTTC CASSSNYGQLSYEQYF few - TRBJ2-7 TRBV27
TGCGCCAGCAGTCATAGCACAGATACGCAGTATTTT CASSHSTDTQYF - - TRBJ2-3 TRBV10-1
TGTGCCAGCAGCCAACCCGGGGAATTGGGCGGAAACACCATATATTTT CASSQPGELGGNTIYF - - TRBJ1-3 TRBV7-3
TGTGCCAGCAGCTCCGAGTCCTACGAGCAGTACTTC CASSSESYEQYF - - TRBJ2-7 TRBV7-9
TGTGCCAGTAGATACCTGTCGGGCGGGAAAAACAATGAGCAGTTCTTC CASRYLSGGKNNEQFF - - TRBJ2-1 TRBV19
TGTGCCAGCAGTTTAGGCTGGGCCATATTCGAGAGCTCTGGGGCCAACGTCCTGACTTTC CASSLGWAIFESSGANVLTF - - TRBJ2-6 TRBV27